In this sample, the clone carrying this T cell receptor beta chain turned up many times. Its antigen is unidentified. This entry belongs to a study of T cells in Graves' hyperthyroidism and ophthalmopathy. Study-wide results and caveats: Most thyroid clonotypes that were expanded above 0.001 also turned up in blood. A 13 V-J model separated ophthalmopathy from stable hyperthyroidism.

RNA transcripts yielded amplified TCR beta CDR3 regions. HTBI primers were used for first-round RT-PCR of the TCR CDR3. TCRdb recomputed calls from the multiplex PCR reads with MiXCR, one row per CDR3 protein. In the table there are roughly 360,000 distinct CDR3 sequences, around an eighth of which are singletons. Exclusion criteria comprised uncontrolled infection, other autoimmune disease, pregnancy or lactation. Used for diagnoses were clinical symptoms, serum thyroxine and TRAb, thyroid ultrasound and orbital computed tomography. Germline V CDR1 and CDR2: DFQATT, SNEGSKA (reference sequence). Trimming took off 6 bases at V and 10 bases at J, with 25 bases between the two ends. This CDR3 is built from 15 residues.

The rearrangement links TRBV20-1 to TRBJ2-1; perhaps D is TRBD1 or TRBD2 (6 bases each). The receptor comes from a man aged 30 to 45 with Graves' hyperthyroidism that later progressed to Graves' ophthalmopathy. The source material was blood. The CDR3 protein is CSATLGASASSEQFF. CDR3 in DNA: TGCAGTGCAACCCTGGGGGCTAGCGCTTCGTCGGAGCAGTTCTTC.